Sequencing of this TCR beta chain was carried out in a study of CD8 T cells in ankylosing spondylitis. Study findings and constraints: The study looked at matched synovial fluid samples from ankylosing spondylitis patients. Disease-linked clones were reported to be significantly enriched there. Ankylosing spondylitis blood appeared to be characterized by a TCR beta motif of several highly homologous variants.

This clonotype was seen more than once but under ten times. Its matching antigen is unknown. TCRdb re-called the 5' RACE reads through MiXCR, storing one row per CDR3 protein. The data contain 700,000 to 1,000,000 distinct CDR3 sequences, approximately 12% of them singletons. The source material was blood, either unsorted or a sorted T cell fraction (not recorded which). The receptor was isolated from a male donor with ankylosing spondylitis.

CDR3 nucleotide sequence: TGTGCCAGCAGCCAAGGGGGGACAGGGAAGCAGTACTTC. It is translated as CASSQGGTGKQYF. The chain has TRBV4-2 and TRBJ2-7, with 9 bases lining up with TRBD1. Per the germline V gene, CDR1 is LGHNA and CDR2 is YNFKEQ. This CDR3 contains 13 residues. Unmatched junction bases numbered 3, after V lost 1 base and J lost 8 bases.